The present entry profiles one T cell receptor beta chain with its context. There is no known antigen for this receptor. The input lacks base qualities; no much larger clone sits a single base away. TCR CDR3 regions were amplified from genomic DNA by multiplex PCR using the deep immunoSEQ assay. Extracted genomic DNA from each cell subset was spread evenly across all wells of several immunoSEQ 96-well plates, with each plate serving as a replicate. For sorted subsets, each replicate PCR was loaded with approximately 200 ng genomic DNA, equivalent to 30,000 or so T cell genomes. Purified libraries were quantified with a Qubit 3.0 fluorometer, sized on a Bioanalyzer 2100, and re-quantified with the KAPA Library Quantification kit. Every immunoSEQ 96-well plate was sequenced on a dedicated single-read 150-cycle Illumina NextSeq 550 flow cell. The authors' pipeline ran thus. Because only junctional sequences without quality scores were contained in the immunoSEQ output, filtering matching that applied to full-length reads could not be performed. Sequences were annotated with PyIR, a Python wrapper for IgBLAST v1.9, and V/J genes and CDR3 were assigned using IMGT germline references. Reads with weak V/J assignments (E-value above 1e-6), missing CDR3, stop codons, out-of-frame junctions, or ambiguous translated residues were removed. A V3J clonotype was defined by an identical inferred V gene, J gene, and CDR3 amino acid sequence. Percentage overlap between repertoires was calculated by dividing the number of shared unique clonotypes by the size of the smaller repertoire. RTK rarefaction, the Chao1 estimator, and Recon v2.1 estimates of unobserved clonotypes were used to assess repertoire richness. Generation probabilities were computed with OLGA for all TCRbeta clonotypes obtained by the gDNA method from a few donors. Imported from immuneACCESS, the table was reduced by TCRdb to in-frame sequences with V and J called. These copies leave out some clones; in studies compared against another copy, an unresolved V gene accounts for under half, and the cause of the remainder is not known. That table gives V, J and clone size, and the DNA gave D and trimming. This sample is represented by 2 million to 2.5 million clones; roughly 91% of them were singletons. Clones ranked in the top ten supply approximately 1.7% of the sample.

For the CD8 naive samples, CD45RO-negative cells were positively selected for CCR7, yielding a CD45RA+CCR7+ population from which TemRA cells were excluded. Healthy HIV-negative adults with no recently reported acute infections or vaccinations were included as donors. Only Caucasian adults living in Nashville, Tennessee, USA were represented among the donors. Blood was collected by leukapheresis, and PBMCs were isolated by Ficoll-Histopaque density gradient centrifugation and then cryopreserved in liquid nitrogen vapor phase. Analytical flow cytometry was used to check the purity and quantity of each magnetically sorted T cell population. Genomic DNA was isolated from each sorted fraction and quantified by UV absorbance on a Nanodrop 2000c. The data stem from a study of shared clonotypes between healthy human individuals (dated by TCRdb to about 2020). In the study overall: The cohort included three men and a couple of women between 18 and 49 years of age. For each donor, CD4 naive and CD4 memory were each given three plates, CD8 naive was given two plates, and CD8 memory was given one plate. Per donor, leukapheresis produced somewhere between about 0.9 and 9.5 billion PBMCs. To estimate repertoire size and how much clonotypes are shared between individuals, the study performed deep sequencing of blood TCR repertoires from 4 to 6 healthy adults. Different laboratories and diverse techniques were used to prepare libraries and sequence TCR repertoires, to increase sequencing depth and limit assay-specific biases.

Including the terminal cysteine and phenylalanine, the CDR3 comprises 16 residues. Only CDR3 DNA is held: 48 bases, read in frame from base 1. The germline V gene yields MDHEN for CDR1 and SYDVKM for CDR2. After removal of 6 bases from V and 4 bases from J, the junction retains 12 bases not matched to a gene. Study-wide conclusions, independent of this receptor: Because the study included only a small number of donors, the genetic and exposure-history diversity represented was limited. Even with the large sequencing depth, rarefaction of the sorted-subset datasets indicated that sequencing was incomplete. Only blood was sampled, and tissue TCR repertoires likely differ from those in blood. Naive subsets generally had larger estimated clonotype richness than memory subsets. Higher generation probabilities were observed for clonotypes shared by all four sorted-subset donors than for non-shared clonotypes. Across a few donors, approximately 5% of naive CD4, more than 3% of naive CD8, roughly 2.2% of memory CD4, and 0.4% of memory CD8 clonotypes were shared. Pairwise subsampling led to the expectation that sequencing depth would affect the degree of clonotype sharing among donors.

This receptor chain uses TRBV28 and TRBJ1-3, and TRBD1 aligns with 7 junction nucleotides. The specimen was naive CD8+ T cells from PBMCs. This specimen's cell subset or site label, per the study, means: CD45RA+CCR7+. The sequence derives from a man younger than 35 in good health. Some clones in this sample may be carry-over from other donors' samples. This receptor has the CDR3 CASRDRALLPGNTIYF. The sequenced DNA is TGTGCCAGCAGAGACAGGGCTCTCTTGCCCGGAAACACCATATATTTT.